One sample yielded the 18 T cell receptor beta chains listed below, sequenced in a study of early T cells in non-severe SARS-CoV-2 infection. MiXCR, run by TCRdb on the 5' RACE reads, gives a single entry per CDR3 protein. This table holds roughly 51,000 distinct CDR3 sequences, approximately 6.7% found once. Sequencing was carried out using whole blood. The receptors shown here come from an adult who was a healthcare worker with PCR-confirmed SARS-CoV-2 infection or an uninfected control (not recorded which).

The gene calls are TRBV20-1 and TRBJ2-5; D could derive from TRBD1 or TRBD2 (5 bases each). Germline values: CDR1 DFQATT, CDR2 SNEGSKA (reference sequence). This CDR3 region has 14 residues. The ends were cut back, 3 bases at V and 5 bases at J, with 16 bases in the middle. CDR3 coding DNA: TGCAGTGCTAGCCGGGGCGCGAGTACGGAGACCCAGTACTTC. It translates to CSASRGASTETQYF.

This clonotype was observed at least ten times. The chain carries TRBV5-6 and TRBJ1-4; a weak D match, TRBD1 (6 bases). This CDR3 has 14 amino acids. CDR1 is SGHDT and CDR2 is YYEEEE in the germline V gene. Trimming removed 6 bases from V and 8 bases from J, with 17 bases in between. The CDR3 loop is CASTPRHRVEKLFF. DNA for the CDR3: TGTGCCAGCACGCCACGGCACAGGGTGGAAAAACTGTTTTTT. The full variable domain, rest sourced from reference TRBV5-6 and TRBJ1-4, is DAGVTQSPTHLIKTRGQQVTLRCSPKSGHDTVSWYQQALGQGPQFIFQYYEEEERQRGNFPDRFSGHQFPNYSSELNVNALLLGDSALYLCASTPRHRVEKLFFGSGTQLSVL.

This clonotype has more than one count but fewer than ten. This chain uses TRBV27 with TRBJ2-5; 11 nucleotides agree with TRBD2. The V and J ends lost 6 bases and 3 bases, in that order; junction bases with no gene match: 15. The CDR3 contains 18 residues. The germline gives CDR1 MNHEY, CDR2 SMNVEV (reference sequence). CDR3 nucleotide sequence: TGTGCCAGCAGCCCCACCCCCCGACTAGCGGGGTTGAAAGAGACCCAGTACTTC. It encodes CASSPTPRLAGLKETQYF.

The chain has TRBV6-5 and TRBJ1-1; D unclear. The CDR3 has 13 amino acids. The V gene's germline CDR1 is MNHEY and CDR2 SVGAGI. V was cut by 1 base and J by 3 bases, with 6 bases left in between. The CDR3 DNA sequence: TGTGCCAGCAGTTACTTTGGAGACACTGAAGCTTTCTTT. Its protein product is CASSYFGDTEAFF.

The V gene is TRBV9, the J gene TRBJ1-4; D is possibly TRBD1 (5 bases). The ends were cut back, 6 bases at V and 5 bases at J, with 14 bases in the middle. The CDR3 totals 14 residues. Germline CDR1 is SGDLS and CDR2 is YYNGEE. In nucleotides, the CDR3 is TGTGCCAGCACCCACCCCCCAGGGAATGAAAAACTGTTTTTT. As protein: CASTHPPGNEKLFF.

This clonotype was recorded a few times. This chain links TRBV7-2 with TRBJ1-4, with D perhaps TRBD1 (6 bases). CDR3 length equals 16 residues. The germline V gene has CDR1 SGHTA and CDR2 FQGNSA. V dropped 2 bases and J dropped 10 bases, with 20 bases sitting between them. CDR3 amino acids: CASSLIQVGGSPKLFF. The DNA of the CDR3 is TGTGCCAGCAGCTTAATCCAAGTAGGGGGAAGCCCAAAACTGTTTTTT.

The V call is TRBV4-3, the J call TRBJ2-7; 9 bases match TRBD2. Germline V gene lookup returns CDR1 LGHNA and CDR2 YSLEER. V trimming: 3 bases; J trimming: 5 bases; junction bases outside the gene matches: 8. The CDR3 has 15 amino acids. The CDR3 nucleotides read TGCGCCAGCAGCCAGCAGACTAGCGGCGGGGACGAGCAGTACTTC. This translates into CASSQQTSGGDEQYF.

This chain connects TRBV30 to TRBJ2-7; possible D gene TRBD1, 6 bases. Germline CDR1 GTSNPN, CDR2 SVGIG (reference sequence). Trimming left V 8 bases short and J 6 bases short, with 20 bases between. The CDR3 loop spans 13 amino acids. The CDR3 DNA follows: TGTGCCAGGATGGGACATGGGCCCGGCGAGCAGTACTTC. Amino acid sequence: CARMGHGPGEQYF.

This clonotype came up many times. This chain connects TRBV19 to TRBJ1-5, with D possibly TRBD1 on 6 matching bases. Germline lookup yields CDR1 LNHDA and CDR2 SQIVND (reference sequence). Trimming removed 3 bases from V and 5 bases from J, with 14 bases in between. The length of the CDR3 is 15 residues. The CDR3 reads CASSMGGQKHQPQHF. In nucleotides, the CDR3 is TGTGCCAGTAGTATGGGAGGACAGAAGCATCAGCCCCAGCATTTT.

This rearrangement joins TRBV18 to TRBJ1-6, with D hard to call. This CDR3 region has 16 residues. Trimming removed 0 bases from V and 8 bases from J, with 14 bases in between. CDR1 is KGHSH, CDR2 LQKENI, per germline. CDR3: CASSPPEGGNYSPLHF. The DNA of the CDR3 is TGTGCCAGCTCACCACCGGAGGGAGGAAATTATTCACCCCTCCACTTT.

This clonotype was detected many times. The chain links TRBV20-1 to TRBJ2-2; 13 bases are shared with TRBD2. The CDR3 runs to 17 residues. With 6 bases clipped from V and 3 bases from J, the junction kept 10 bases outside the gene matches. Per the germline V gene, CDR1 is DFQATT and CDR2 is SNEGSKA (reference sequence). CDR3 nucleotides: TGCAGTGCCACGGGACTAGCGGGGACTTGGGACACCGGGGAGCTGTTTTTT. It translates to CSATGLAGTWDTGELFF.

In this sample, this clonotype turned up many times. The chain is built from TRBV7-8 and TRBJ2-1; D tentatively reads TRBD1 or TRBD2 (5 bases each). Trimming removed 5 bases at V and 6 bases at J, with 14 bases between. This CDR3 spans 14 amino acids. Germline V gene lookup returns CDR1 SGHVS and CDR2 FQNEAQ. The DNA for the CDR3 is TGTGCCAGCAGCCCCGGTGGGGGTGGCAATGAGCAGTTCTTC. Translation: CASSPGGGGNEQFF.

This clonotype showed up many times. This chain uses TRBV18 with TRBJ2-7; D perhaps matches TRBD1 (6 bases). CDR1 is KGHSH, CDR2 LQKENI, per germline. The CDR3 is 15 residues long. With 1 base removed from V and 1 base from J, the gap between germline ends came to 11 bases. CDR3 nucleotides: TGTGCCAGCTCACCACGGTTGACAGGATCCTACGAGCAGTACTTC. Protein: CASSPRLTGSYEQYF. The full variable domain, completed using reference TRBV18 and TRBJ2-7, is NAGVMQNPRHLVRRRGQEARLRCSPMKGHSHVYWYRQLPEEGLKFMVYLQKENIIDESGMPKERFSAEFPKEGPSILRIQQVVRGDSAAYFCASSPRLTGSYEQYFGPGTRLTVT.

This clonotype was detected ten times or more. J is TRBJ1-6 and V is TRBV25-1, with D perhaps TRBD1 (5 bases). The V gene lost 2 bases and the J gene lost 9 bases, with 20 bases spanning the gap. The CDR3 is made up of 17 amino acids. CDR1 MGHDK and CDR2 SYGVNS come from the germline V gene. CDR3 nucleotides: TGTGCCAGCAGTGAACCTATGGGGAGATTGAGGGGTTCACCCCTCCACTTT. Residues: CASSEPMGRLRGSPLHF.

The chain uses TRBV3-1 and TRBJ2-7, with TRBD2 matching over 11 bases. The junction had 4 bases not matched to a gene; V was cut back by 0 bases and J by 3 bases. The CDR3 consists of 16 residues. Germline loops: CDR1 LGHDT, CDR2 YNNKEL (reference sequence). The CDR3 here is CASSQDTSGGRYEQYF. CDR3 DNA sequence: TGTGCCAGCAGCCAAGACACTAGCGGGGGACGCTACGAGCAGTACTTC.

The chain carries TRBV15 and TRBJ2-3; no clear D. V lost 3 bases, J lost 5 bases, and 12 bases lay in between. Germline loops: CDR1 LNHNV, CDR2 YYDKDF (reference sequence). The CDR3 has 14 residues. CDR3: CATSRTLEEDTQYF. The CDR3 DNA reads TGTGCCACCAGCAGGACCCTCGAGGAAGATACGCAGTATTTT.

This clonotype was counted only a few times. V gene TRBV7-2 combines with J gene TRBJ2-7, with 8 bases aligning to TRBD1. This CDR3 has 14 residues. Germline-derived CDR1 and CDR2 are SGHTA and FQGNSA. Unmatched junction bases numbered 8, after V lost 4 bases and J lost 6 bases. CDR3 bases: TGTGCCAGCAGCTGGTTGTCAGGGGGCACCGAGCAGTACTTC. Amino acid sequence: CASSWLSGGTEQYF.

The CDR3 loop reads CASSLSRGRNEQFF. As DNA, the CDR3 is TGTGCCAGCAGCTTATCCAGGGGTCGGAATGAGCAGTTCTTC. The chain employs TRBV7-2 and TRBJ2-1; a weak D match, TRBD1 (6 bases). Trimming pared 2 bases from V and 7 bases from J, leaving 12 bases between. The germline CDR1 and CDR2 sequences are SGHTA and FQGNSA. The CDR3 totals 14 residues.